This T cell receptor beta chain was retrieved from a study of cytomegalovirus exposure and HLA in healthy donors. Across the study: Samples from HLA-typed donors yielded about 80 million unique TCRs in an early data release. Among 398 genotyped donors, around 80% fell in the Caucasian-associated ancestry cluster.

CDR3 size: 14 residues. Trimming cost V 0 bases and J 8 bases; bases outside gene matches: 5. Germline-derived CDR1 and CDR2 are SGHNT and YYREEE (reference sequence). On this clone itself: No antigen is known for it.

Study findings and constraints: TCR beta V- and J-gene trimming, according to a later analysis, was linked to a missense DCLRE1C variant. Per a later analysis, roughly 17,000 TCR beta sequences showed association with HLA alleles at 0.05 false discovery rate.

60 Vbeta and 13 Jbeta primers were used in PCR. The assay was immunoSEQ multiplex PCR, and TCRdb's table has in-frame clones only and misses some. Here the sample spans 150,000 to 200,000 clones, around three quarters being singletons. Input material: PBMCs. The V call is TRBV5-4, the J call TRBJ1-2; 9 bases fit TRBD1. This receptor was identified in a woman in her twenties or thirties in good health and CMV-seropositive. For the CDR3, the DNA is TGTGCCAGCAGCTTGGGACAGGGGGTTTGGGGCTACACCTTC. Protein sequence: CASSLGQGVWGYTF.